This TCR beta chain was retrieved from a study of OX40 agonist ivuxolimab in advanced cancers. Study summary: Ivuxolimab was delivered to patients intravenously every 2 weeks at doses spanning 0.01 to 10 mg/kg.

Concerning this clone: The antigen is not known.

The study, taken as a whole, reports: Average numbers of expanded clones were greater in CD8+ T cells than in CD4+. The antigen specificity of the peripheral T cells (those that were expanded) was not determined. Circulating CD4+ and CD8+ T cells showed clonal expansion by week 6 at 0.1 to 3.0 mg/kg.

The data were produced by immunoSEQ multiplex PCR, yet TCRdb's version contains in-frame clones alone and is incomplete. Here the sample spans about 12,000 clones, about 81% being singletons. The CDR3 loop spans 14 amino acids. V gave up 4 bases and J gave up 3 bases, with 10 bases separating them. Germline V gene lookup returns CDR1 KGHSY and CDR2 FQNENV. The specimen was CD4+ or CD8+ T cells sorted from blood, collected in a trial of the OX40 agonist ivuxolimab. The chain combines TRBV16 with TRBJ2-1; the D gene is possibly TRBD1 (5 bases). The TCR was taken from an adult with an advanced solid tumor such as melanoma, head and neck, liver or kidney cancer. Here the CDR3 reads CASSPKRGYNEQFF. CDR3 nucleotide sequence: TGTGCCAGCAGCCCTAAAAGGGGCTACAATGAGCAGTTCTTC. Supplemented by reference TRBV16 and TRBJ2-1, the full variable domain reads GEEVAQTPKHLVRGEGQKAKLYCAPIKGHSYVFWYQQVLKNEFKFLISFQNENVFDETGMPKERFSAKCLPNSPCSLEIQATKLEDSAVYFCASSPKRGYNEQFFGPGTRLTVL.